This entry concerns a single T cell receptor beta chain. Primers used in a second PCR of roughly 6 to 11 cycles were a sample-barcoded 5' primer and a J-beta primer mix. MiXCR, run by TCRdb on the 5' RACE reads, gives a single entry per CDR3 protein. The sample contains around 800,000 distinct CDR3 sequences, about 62% of which appear only once. This specimen belongs to a study of blood T cells in healthy people across ages. This CDR3 has 12 amino acids. V gave up 2 bases and J gave up 7 bases, with 7 bases separating them. The sample consisted of blood. The clonotype originates from a man aged 25 to 45 in good health. The rearrangement uses TRBV12-3 or TRBV12-4 and TRBJ2-3; no clear D gene. CDR3 DNA: TGTGCCAGCAGTTTAATTGGGAATACGCAGTATTTT. It translates to CASSLIGNTQYF.